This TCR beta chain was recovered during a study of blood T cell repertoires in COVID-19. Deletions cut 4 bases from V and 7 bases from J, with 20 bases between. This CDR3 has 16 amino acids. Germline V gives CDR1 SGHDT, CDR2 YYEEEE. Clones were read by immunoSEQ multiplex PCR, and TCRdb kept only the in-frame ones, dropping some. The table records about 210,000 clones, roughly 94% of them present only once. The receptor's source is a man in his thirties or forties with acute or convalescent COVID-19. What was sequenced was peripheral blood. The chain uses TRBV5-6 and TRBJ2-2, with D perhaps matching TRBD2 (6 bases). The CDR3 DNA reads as TGTGCCAGCAGCCGAGTAACCGAGGGGCGGGGCGGGGAGCTGTTTTTT. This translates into CASSRVTEGRGGELFF.